This is a list of T cell receptor beta chains from one sample in a study of T cells in tumors after PD-1 blockade. Sequenced by immunoSEQ multiplex PCR; TCRdb stores in-frame clones only, minus some. The table shows about 47,000 clones, with 60% to 80% occurring only once. This specimen consisted of PBMCs, obtained before anti-PD-1 treatment. All receptors derive from a human donor with basal cell carcinoma. The CDR3 runs from the conserved cysteine through the conserved F or W. D genes are given only for firm matches. Clone size appears in some rows only: once, few, many, or a class for an expanded clone.

TRBJ1-2 | NA | TRBV7-2 | 14 | NA | CASTFNQGDYGYTF | TGTGCCAGCACCTTTAATCAGGGTGACTATGGCTACACCTTC
TRBJ2-3 | TRBD2 | TRBV28 | 15 | NA | CASSRLAGSPDTQYF | TGTGCCAGCAGCCGACTAGCGGGTTCCCCAGATACGCAGTATTTT
TRBJ1-1 | NA | TRBV5-1 | 14 | NA | CASSRTPGATEAFF | TGCGCCAGCAGCAGGACCCCAGGGGCCACTGAAGCTTTCTTT
TRBJ2-2 | TRBD1 | TRBV7-2 | 14 | NA | CASSFTGGTGELFF | TGTGCCAGCAGCTTCACAGGGGGCACCGGGGAGCTGTTTTTT
TRBJ2-5 | TRBD2 | TRBV28 | 16 | once | CASTPNRWTSGETQYF | TGTGCCAGCACACCGAACCGGTGGACTAGCGGAGAGACCCAGTACTTC
TRBJ2-5 | TRBD1 | TRBV5-6 | 17 | NA | CASSRIEGTEYQETQYF | TGTGCCAGCAGCCGAATCGAAGGGACAGAGTACCAAGAGACCCAGTACTTC
TRBJ2-5 | NA | TRBV18 | 13 | NA | CASSPTDQETQYF | TGTGCCAGCTCACCAACGGATCAAGAGACCCAGTACTTC
TRBJ2-7 | TRBD2 | TRBV9 | 15 | NA | CASSPYERGMSEQYF | TGTGCCAGCAGCCCATATGAGCGGGGGATGAGTGAGCAGTACTTC
TRBJ2-6 | NA | TRBV5-1 | 14 | NA | CASSYDSGANVLTF | TGCGCCAGCAGCTATGACTCTGGGGCCAACGTCCTGACTTTC
TRBJ1-2 | NA | TRBV7-3 | 19 | NA | CASSPRGKGERSDNYGYTF | TGTGCCAGCAGCCCCCGGGGCAAGGGTGAGAGATCGGATAACTATGGCTACACCTTC
TRBJ1-6 | NA | TRBV19 | 16 | NA | CASSERAAMGNSPLHF | TGTGCCAGTAGCGAAAGGGCCGCTATGGGAAATTCACCCCTCCACTTT
TRBJ1-2 | NA | TRBV28 | 14 | NA | CASRHREVSYGYTF | TGTGCCAGCAGACACAGGGAGGTGAGCTATGGCTACACCTTC
TRBJ1-2 | NA | TRBV19 | 15 | medium-sized | CASSPSSYPNYGYTF | TGTGCCAGTAGTCCCAGTTCCTACCCAAACTATGGCTACACCTTC
TRBJ2-5 | NA | TRBV6-5 | 12 | NA | CASSYVGETQYF | TGTGCCAGCAGTTACGTGGGAGAGACCCAGTACTTC
TRBJ2-7 | NA | TRBV7-7 | 14 | NA | CASSLGGVGDEQYF | TGTGCCAGCAGCTTAGGGGGGGTCGGGGACGAGCAGTACTTC
TRBJ2-5 | TRBD1 | TRBV4-1 | 15 | NA | CASSPPGGWGQTQYF | TGCGCCAGCAGCCCTCCAGGGGGCTGGGGCCAGACCCAGTACTTC
TRBJ2-7 | TRBD2 | TRBV27 | 15 | NA | CASSTSGRAWYEQYF | TGTGCCAGCAGTACCAGCGGGAGGGCTTGGTACGAGCAGTACTTC
TRBJ1-2 | NA | TRBV5-1 | 16 | NA | CASSLEESGIGDGYTF | TGCGCCAGCAGCTTGGAGGAATCGGGTATCGGGGATGGCTACACCTTC